One and the same sample provided the 27 T cell receptor beta chains below, sequenced in a study of early T cells in non-severe SARS-CoV-2 infection. MiXCR was run by TCRdb on the 5' RACE reads, yielding one entry per CDR3 protein. The sample carries 80,000 to 95,000 distinct CDR3 sequences, approximately 13% recorded once. Sequenced: whole blood. Receptors originate from an adult who was a healthcare worker with PCR-confirmed SARS-CoV-2 infection or an uninfected control (not recorded which).

This clonotype showed up many times. The chain employs TRBV2 and TRBJ1-5, with D unclear. The CDR3 is made up of 16 amino acids. The germline V gene encodes CDR1 SNHLY and CDR2 FYNNEI. Trimming pared 6 bases from V and 6 bases from J, leaving 21 bases between. The CDR3 nucleotides read TGTGCCAGCAGGGGAATTTCTAACCTCTTAGCTCAGCCCCAGCATTTT. It codes for CASRGISNLLAQPQHF.

V and J are TRBV4-1 and TRBJ2-1; tentative D call: TRBD1 (6 bases). Trimming took 0 bases from V and 2 from J, leaving 14 bases between them. CDR1 and CDR2 (germline): MGHRA, YSYEKL. The CDR3 has 17 residues. CDR3 bases: TGCGCCAGCAGCCAAGAGAGGCCAGGGGTGACCTACAATGAGCAGTTCTTC. This sequence encodes CASSQERPGVTYNEQFF.

The chain has TRBV6-5 and TRBJ2-6; D is unclear. V was cut by 0 bases and J by 0 bases, with 9 bases left in between. This CDR3 is built from 17 residues. Germline V lookup: CDR1 MNHEY, CDR2 SVGAGI. The CDR3 protein is CASSYSGSSSGANVLTF. The CDR3 bases are TGTGCCAGCAGTTACTCAGGCAGCTCCTCTGGGGCCAACGTCCTGACTTTC.

The V gene is TRBV19, the J gene TRBJ2-2, with 12 bases identical to TRBD2. Germline CDR1 LNHDA, CDR2 SQIVND (reference sequence). The trim removed 5 bases at V and 2 bases at J, leaving 3 bases unmatched. The CDR3 covers 16 residues. CDR3 loop: CASSLGLAGNTGELFF. The CDR3, as DNA: TGTGCCAGTAGTTTGGGACTAGCGGGTAACACCGGGGAGCTGTTTTTT.

This clonotype was picked up a small number of times. This chain connects TRBV29-1 to TRBJ2-5; no reliable D call. This CDR3 has 11 amino acids. Germline V gene data show CDR1 as SQVTM and CDR2 as ANQGSEA. Trimming removed 4 bases at V and 0 bases at J, with 3 bases between. DNA of the CDR3: TGCAGCGTTGTTCACCAAGAGACCCAGTACTTC. It specifies CSVVHQETQYF.

This chain uses TRBV7-2 with TRBJ2-1, with D possibly being TRBD1 (6 bases). The CDR3 extends over 16 amino acids. V lost 1 base to trimming and J lost 4 bases, with 14 bases between them. Germline CDR1 and CDR2: SGHTA and FQGNSA. The CDR3 region is CASSLDAGANYNEQFF. CDR3 DNA: TGTGCCAGCAGCTTAGATGCAGGGGCTAATTACAATGAGCAGTTCTTC.

The gene calls are TRBV12-3 or TRBV12-4 and TRBJ1-2; D is ambiguous. Trimming pared 2 bases from V and 8 bases from J, leaving 12 bases between. CDR3 length: 13 residues. DNA of the CDR3: TGTGCCAGCAGTTTAACACGGGGAGTAGGCTACACCTTC. Protein: CASSLTRGVGYTF.

Many counts were recorded for this clonotype. The genes are TRBV29-1 and TRBJ2-3, with D possibly matching TRBD1 (6 bases). Germline CDR1 reads SQVTM; CDR2 reads ANQGSEA. The CDR3 runs 14 residues. Trimming left V 3 bases short and J 4 bases short, with 14 bases between. The CDR3 is CSVEGDTVADTQYF. For the CDR3, the DNA is TGCAGCGTTGAGGGGGACACGGTCGCAGATACGCAGTATTTT.

The chain links TRBV20-1 to TRBJ1-3, with 8 bases fitting TRBD1. Germline V gene lookup returns CDR1 DFQATT and CDR2 SNEGSKA (reference sequence). The V gene end was trimmed by 6 bases and the J gene end by 0 bases; junction bases not matched to a gene: 4. The CDR3 runs to 14 residues. The CDR3 reads CSARDRISGNTIYF. CDR3 DNA sequence: TGCAGTGCAAGGGACAGGATCTCTGGAAACACCATATATTTT.

This clonotype was counted only a few times. The chain's CDR3 is CASSDRGAADTQYF. As DNA, the CDR3 is TGTGCCAGCAGTGACAGGGGTGCGGCAGATACGCAGTATTTT. The chain carries TRBV27 and TRBJ2-3; 8 bases are a match to TRBD1. The CDR3 sequence is 14 residues long. Germline lookup yields CDR1 MNHEY and CDR2 SMNVEV (reference sequence). Trimming removed 5 bases from V and 4 bases from J; junction bases left unmatched: 5.

The chain carries TRBV7-9 and TRBJ2-7; 11 bases match TRBD2. There are 18 residues in the CDR3. After removal of 5 bases from V and 0 bases from J, the junction contained 12 bases not matched to a gene. Germline loops: CDR1 SEHNR, CDR2 FQNEAQ (reference sequence). The CDR3 sequence: CASSRSGRASFSSYEQYF. DNA for the CDR3: TGTGCCAGCAGCCGTAGCGGGAGGGCCTCCTTTAGCTCCTACGAGCAGTACTTC.

The chain carries TRBV25-1 and TRBJ2-2, with D maybe TRBD2 (6 bases). The CDR3 length is 16 residues. V gave up 6 bases and J gave up 5 bases, with 19 bases separating them. Germline CDR1 and CDR2: MGHDK and SYGVNS. DNA for the CDR3: TGTGCCAGCAGGGACTCGGGCCGGGAGTGGACCGGGGAGCTGTTTTTT. Translation gives CASRDSGREWTGELFF.

This rearrangement joins TRBV9 to TRBJ1-5; a weak D match, TRBD1 (5 bases). In germline, CDR1 is SGDLS, CDR2 YYNGEE. Between the trimmed V and J ends, which lost 2 bases and 1 base, there was a span of 10 bases. The CDR3 consists of 15 residues. The chain's CDR3 is CASSVQGLSNQPQHF. The CDR3 nucleotides read TGTGCCAGCAGCGTGCAGGGTCTGAGCAATCAGCCCCAGCATTTT.

The chain couples TRBV20-1 to TRBJ1-1; weak D call: TRBD1 (5 bases). Germline assignment: CDR1 DFQATT and CDR2 SNEGSKA (reference sequence). The CDR3 has 12 amino acids. V lost 6 bases to trimming and J lost 5 bases, with 13 bases between them. The CDR3, as DNA: TGCAGTGCATGGGGGTTGGGGACTGAAGCTTTCTTT. This encodes CSAWGLGTEAFF.

This clonotype was counted at least ten times. This chain connects TRBV6-5 to TRBJ2-1; TRBD2 aligns across 8 bases. The CDR3 consists of 15 residues. Per the germline V gene, CDR1 is MNHEY and CDR2 is SVGAGI. J gave up 5 bases and V 7 bases, and 10 bases lay outside the gene matches. This chain's CDR3 is CASKAGVRGHNEQFF. The CDR3, as DNA: TGTGCCAGCAAAGCGGGAGTAAGGGGTCACAATGAGCAGTTCTTC.

The CDR3 sequence is CASSRRGRGIDTQYF. DNA for the CDR3: TGTGCCAGCAGCCGCAGGGGGCGCGGGATAGATACGCAGTATTTT. The chain couples TRBV7-9 to TRBJ2-3; TRBD1 matches at 8 bases. The CDR3 consists of 15 residues. CDR1 and CDR2 from the germline V gene are SEHNR and FQNEAQ (reference sequence). V shed 5 bases and J 5 bases; nucleotides not matched to a gene: 9.

The chain uses TRBV2 and TRBJ1-5, with 8 bases aligning to TRBD1. The CDR3 length is 14 residues. Germline CDR1 and CDR2: SNHLY and FYNNEI. After removal of 3 bases from V and 7 bases from J, the junction contained 5 bases not matched to a gene. Here the CDR3 DNA reads TGTGCCAGCAGTGACGGACAGGGCCCCCAGCCCCAGCATTTT. It yields the protein CASSDGQGPQPQHF.

V and J are TRBV20-1 and TRBJ2-5; D gene unclear. CDR3 length: 11 amino acids. Per germline, CDR1 DFQATT and CDR2 SNEGSKA (reference sequence). Trimming shortened V by 3 bases and J by 4 bases, and 6 bases separated the two germline ends. CDR3 amino acids: CSASGTETQYF. CDR3 bases: TGCAGTGCTAGTGGTACAGAGACCCAGTACTTC.

This clonotype has at least ten counts. J is TRBJ2-4 and V is TRBV6-1, with D possibly TRBD1 on 6 matching bases. This CDR3 region has 15 residues. CDR1 is MNHNS, CDR2 SASEGT, per germline. Trimming shortened V by 6 bases and J by 0 bases, and 12 bases separated the two germline ends. CDR3 bases: TGTGCCAGCAGACCCCGACAGGTAGCCAAAAACATTCAGTACTTC. Translated: CASRPRQVAKNIQYF.

V is TRBV19 and J is TRBJ2-1; 11 nucleotides align to TRBD2. V trimming: 1 base; J trimming: 10 bases; junction bases outside the gene matches: 9. The CDR3 consists of 16 residues. CDR1 LNHDA and CDR2 SQIVND come from the germline V gene (reference sequence). CDR3 DNA: TGTGCCAGTAGTATAGCCCGGTCTAGCGGGAGGTCAGAGCAGTTCTTC. It specifies CASSIARSSGRSEQFF.

This chain connects TRBV20-1 to TRBJ1-6; D gene ambiguous. The V gene's germline CDR1 is DFQATT and CDR2 SNEGSKA (reference sequence). The CDR3 spans 16 residues. V was trimmed by 1 base and J by 0 bases, leaving 10 bases between them. CDR3 bases: TGCAGTGCTAGAGGTAGTGGAGGCTCCTATAATTCACCCCTCCACTTT. Translated, it gives CSARGSGGSYNSPLHF.

The chain joins TRBV19 to TRBJ2-2, with 7 bases lining up with TRBD1. The V segment lost 1 base and the J segment 2 bases; nucleotides outside the gene matches: 4. CDR3 size: 16 residues. Germline CDR1 is LNHDA and CDR2 is SQIVND (reference sequence). The CDR3 DNA is TGTGCCAGTAGTATAGTGGGGACAGCTAACACCGGGGAGCTGTTTTTT. It is translated as CASSIVGTANTGELFF.

This chain uses TRBV20-1 with TRBJ1-2; D unresolved. Germline V gene sequence: CDR1 DFQATT, CDR2 SNEGSKA (reference sequence). V lost 3 bases and J 3 bases, leaving 14 bases between the germline ends. This CDR3 is built from 14 residues. The CDR3 DNA reads TGCAGTGCTAGCGGTACCGGAACCCACTATGGCTACACCTTC. This encodes CSASGTGTHYGYTF.

V and J are TRBV4-1 and TRBJ2-5, with a possible D match to TRBD1 (6 bases). Germline CDR1 reads MGHRA; CDR2 reads YSYEKL. CDR3 length: 13 amino acids. V lost 8 bases and J 5 bases, leaving 15 bases between the germline ends. In nucleotides, the CDR3 is TGCGCCAGCCAGAAGGGCAGGGGTGAGACCCAGTACTTC. Amino acids: CASQKGRGETQYF.

The V gene is TRBV20-1, the J gene TRBJ1-5; D gene uncertain. The CDR3 consists of 14 residues. Germline-derived CDR1 and CDR2 are DFQATT and SNEGSKA (reference sequence). V gave up 6 bases and J gave up 2 bases, with 14 bases separating them. CDR3 amino acids: CSAAVGKGNQPQHF. CDR3 nucleotide sequence: TGCAGTGCCGCAGTCGGTAAGGGCAATCAGCCCCAGCATTTT.

This clonotype was counted between two and nine times. The chain combines TRBV7-8 with TRBJ1-2; 7 positions agree with TRBD1. Germline V gene lookup returns CDR1 SGHVS and CDR2 FQNEAQ. The V and J ends lost 2 bases and 4 bases, in that order; junction bases with no gene match: 13. The CDR3 extends over 17 amino acids. CDR3 in DNA: TGTGCCAGCAGCTTAAAAACGGCAGGGGGTTTTTTCTATGGCTACACCTTC. It encodes CASSLKTAGGFFYGYTF.

The chain uses TRBV10-3 and TRBJ1-1; D may be TRBD1 (5 bases). The germline gives CDR1 ENHRY, CDR2 SYGVKD. The CDR3 length is 15 residues. V was trimmed by 0 bases and J by 5 bases, leaving 13 bases between them. The CDR3 DNA reads TGTGCCATCAGTGAGTCGAGAGGGGTTCGGACTGAAGCTTTCTTT. It yields the protein CAISESRGVRTEAFF.